The 2 T cell receptor beta chains below come from one sample, sequenced in a study of shared clonotypes between healthy human individuals. This table comes from immunoSEQ multiplex PCR, and its TCRdb copy is limited to in-frame clones, with some not included. Found here are fewer than 850,000 clones, less than 80% of them singletons; the top ten hold around 2%. Sequenced sample: memory CD4+ T cells sorted from blood. Specified subset: CD45RA-negative fraction. Receptor source: a young woman in good health.

The chain has TRBV18 and TRBJ2-4; D perhaps matches TRBD2 (5 bases). Trimming cost V 0 bases and J 5 bases, with 5 bases left between them. This CDR3 region has 13 residues. Per germline, CDR1 KGHSH and CDR2 LQKENI. The DNA for the CDR3 is TGTGCCAGCTCACCACCTAGCGAAAACATTCAGTACTTC. Its translation is CASSPPSENIQYF.

This clone has just a few counts. This chain links TRBV7-8 with TRBJ2-1, with D perhaps assigned TRBD1 or TRBD2 (6 bases each). In germline, CDR1 is SGHVS, CDR2 FQNEAQ. The V end lost 2 bases, the J end lost 4 bases, and 12 bases lay between the germline ends. The CDR3 length is 15 residues. The CDR3 nucleotides read TGTGCCAGCAGCTTACGGGGGCTAGATTACAATGAGCAGTTCTTC. Translation gives CASSLRGLDYNEQFF.